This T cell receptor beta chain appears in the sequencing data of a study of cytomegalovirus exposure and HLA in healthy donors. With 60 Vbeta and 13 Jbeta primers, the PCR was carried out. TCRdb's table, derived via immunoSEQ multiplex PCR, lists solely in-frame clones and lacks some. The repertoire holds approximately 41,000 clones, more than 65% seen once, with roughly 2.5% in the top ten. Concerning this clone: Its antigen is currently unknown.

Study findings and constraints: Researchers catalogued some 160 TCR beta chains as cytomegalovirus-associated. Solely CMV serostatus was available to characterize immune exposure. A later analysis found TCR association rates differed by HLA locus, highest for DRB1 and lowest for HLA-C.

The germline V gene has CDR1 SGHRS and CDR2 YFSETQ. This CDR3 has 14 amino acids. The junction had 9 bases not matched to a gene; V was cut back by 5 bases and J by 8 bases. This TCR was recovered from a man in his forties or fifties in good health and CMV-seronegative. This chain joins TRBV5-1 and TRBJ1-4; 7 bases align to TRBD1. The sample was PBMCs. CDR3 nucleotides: TGCGCCAGCAGGTCCGGGACAGTTGGGGAAAAACTGTTTTTT. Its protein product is CASRSGTVGEKLFF.